This T cell receptor (beta chain) came from a study of post-analysis software for immune sequencing data. TCR beta libraries were prepared from cDNA with unique molecular identifiers. TCRdb processed the PCR reads anew with MiXCR; each CDR3 protein has one entry. The profile shows hundreds of thousands of distinct CDR3 sequences, 55% to 60% of them singletons. Notes on the study in general: Samples from one preparation batch, clustered by F measure, grouped strongly together.

This clonotype was seen more than once but under ten times. Its antigen is currently unknown. Sequences were obtained from blood. The sequence was obtained from a girl aged 2 to 10 with multiple sclerosis.

The CDR3 nucleotides are TGTGCCAGCAGTACGGGGGTTGGCACTGAAGCTTTCTTT. This translates into CASSTGVGTEAFF. The chain employs TRBV12-3 or TRBV12-4 and TRBJ1-1; D may be TRBD1 (5 bases). The CDR3 loop spans 13 amino acids. The ends were cut back, 5 bases at V and 4 bases at J, with 11 bases in the middle.